This record looks at one TCR beta chain sequence and its context. The antigen is undetermined. TCR beta libraries were built with iRepertoire HTBI primers and Arm-PCR of CDR3 regions. TCRdb ran MiXCR on the multiplex PCR reads and lists one entry per CDR3 protein. The repertoire holds roughly 420,000 distinct CDR3 sequences, with around 17% as singletons. The data were obtained in a study of regulatory T cells in long-lasting Graves disease. As for time point: newly diagnosed GD, antithyroid drugs for less than 3 months. PBMCs provided the RNA from which the TCR library was made. Points from the study as a whole: Possibly, accuracy suffered from the small sample size. Newly diagnosed patients shared 850 to 1,000 public clonotypes; persistent patients shared about 2,500.

The data also belong to a second study, concerning T cells in Graves' hyperthyroidism and ophthalmopathy. That work states: Participants, patients aged 18 to 65, had newly diagnosed hyperthyroidism with a duration under 2 months.

The source of this sequence is a woman aged 18-29 years with Graves disease. This material consisted of peripheral blood mononuclear cells (PBMCs), taken at new diagnosis, from a patient treated with antithyroid drugs.

CDR3 sequence (DNA): TGTGCCAGCAGATACACAGGGGGCTCAACGGCTAACTATGGCTACACCTTC. It encodes CASRYTGGSTANYGYTF. The chain combines TRBV7-2 with TRBJ1-2; 9 bases map to TRBD1. Per germline, CDR1 SGHTA and CDR2 FQGNSA. Losses at the gene ends were 6 bases for V and 0 bases for J; bases not matched to a gene: 11. The CDR3 runs 17 residues.